This TCR beta chain was sequenced during a study of blood T cell repertoires in COVID-19. The wider study: Donors in the United States, Italy and Spain gave samples during acute or convalescent COVID-19. From T cells, B-cell-depleted T cells, or PBMCs came the material, which was cDNA or gDNA.

CDR1 and CDR2 (germline): KGHDR, SFDVKD. The CDR3 loop spans 16 amino acids. V shed 4 bases, J shed 5 bases, and the junction held 7 bases outside the gene matches. Per the authors' pipeline: From reference gene primer amplification, estimates of nucleated cell counts were derived. The assay was immunoSEQ multiplex PCR, and TCRdb's table has in-frame clones only and misses some. V and J calls plus clone size are reproduced from that table; the DNA served to infer D and trimming. This table has around 30,000 clones, around 90% appearing once. Sequenced: peripheral blood. J is TRBJ1-5 and V is TRBV24-1; 10 bases match TRBD1. This receptor was identified in a human donor in a cohort sampled during active COVID-19. The donor label of this sample is uncertain. As DNA, the CDR3 is TGTGCCACCAGTGACTCCGGGACAGGGGTATATCAGCCCCAGCATTTT. It specifies CATSDSGTGVYQPQHF.